These 17 T cell receptor beta chains came from one sample sequenced in a study of blood T cell repertoires in COVID-19. TCRdb's copy holds only in-frame clones and misses some; the assay was immunoSEQ multiplex PCR. The sample holds about 240,000 clones, roughly 83% seen once. The specimen was peripheral blood. The receptor set was obtained from a woman older than 75 with acute or convalescent COVID-19.

The chain couples TRBV5-1 to TRBJ2-3, with no clear D. The CDR3 consists of 13 residues. The V gene's germline CDR1 is SGHRS and CDR2 YFSETQ. Trimming cost V 0 bases and J 4 bases, with 6 bases left between them. CDR3 loop: CASSLGSADTQYF. The DNA of the CDR3 is TGCGCCAGCAGCTTGGGTTCGGCAGATACGCAGTATTTT. The full variable domain, completed using reference TRBV5-1 and TRBJ2-3, is KAGVTQTPRYLIKTRGQQVTLSCSPISGHRSVSWYQQTPGQGLQFLFEYFSETQRNKGNFPGRFSGRQFSNSRSEMNVSTLELGDSALYLCASSLGSADTQYFGPGTRLTVL.

The chain links TRBV10-3 to TRBJ1-2; a weak D match, TRBD1 (5 bases). With 8 bases removed from V and 0 bases from J, the gap between germline ends came to 10 bases. The CDR3 is made up of 13 amino acids. Germline V gene lookup returns CDR1 ENHRY and CDR2 SYGVKD. The CDR3 loop reads CAIGTVPNYGYTF. The CDR3 DNA reads TGTGCCATCGGGACTGTACCTAACTATGGCTACACCTTC.

The J gene is TRBJ2-5, the V gene TRBV5-1, with TRBD2 matching 11 bases. After removal of 1 base from V and 3 bases from J, the junction contained 2 bases not matched to a gene. This CDR3 region has 15 residues. Germline CDR1 is SGHRS and CDR2 is YFSETQ. Written as DNA, the CDR3 is TGCGCCAGCAGCTTGTCGACTAGCGGGAAAGAGACCCAGTACTTC. This codes for CASSLSTSGKETQYF.

This chain links TRBV5-5 with TRBJ2-5, with D unresolved. Germline V gene lookup returns CDR1 SGHKS and CDR2 YYEKEE (reference sequence). Trimming left V 0 bases short and J 1 base short, with 7 bases between. This CDR3 spans 14 amino acids. This CDR3 is CASSLAVSQETQYF. CDR3 DNA: TGTGCCAGCAGCTTGGCAGTCAGCCAAGAGACCCAGTACTTC. The variable domain in full, with the rest retrieved from reference TRBV5-5 and TRBJ2-5, is DAGVTQSPTHLIKTRGQQVTLRCSPISGHKSVSWYQQVLGQGPQFIFQYYEKEERGRGNFPDRFSARQFPNYSSELNVNALLLGDSALYLCASSLAVSQETQYFGPGTRLLVL.

The chain is built from TRBV2 and TRBJ1-4; maybe TRBD1 (5 bases). V lost 1 base to trimming and J lost 7 bases, with 13 bases between them. The CDR3 is 15 residues long. From germline, CDR1 is SNHLY and CDR2 FYNNEI. CDR3 coding DNA: TGTGCCAGCAGTGAAGAGGTCAGGGTGACTGAAAAACTGTTTTTT. This translates into CASSEEVRVTEKLFF.

This clone has only one observation. The genes are TRBV4-2 and TRBJ1-6; 7 bases agree with TRBD1. Per the germline V gene, CDR1 is LGHNA and CDR2 is YNFKEQ. The CDR3 totals 15 residues. The J segment lost 10 bases and the V segment lost 2 bases, leaving 8 bases of the junction unmatched. CDR3 amino acids: CASSQPGQRESPLHF. The CDR3 bases are TGTGCCAGCAGCCAACCGGGACAGCGAGAGTCACCCCTCCACTTT.

This clone was found once. This chain uses TRBV3-1 (or the pseudogene TRBV3-2) with TRBJ2-2, with 9 bases aligning to TRBD2. In germline, CDR1 is LGHDT, CDR2 YNNKEL (reference sequence). Trimming cost V 4 bases and J 3 bases; bases outside gene matches: 3. There are 15 residues in the CDR3. This CDR3 reads CASSRLAEDTGELFF. The CDR3 bases are TGTGCCAGCAGCCGACTAGCGGAGGACACCGGGGAGCTGTTTTTT.

This rearrangement joins TRBV30 to TRBJ1-4, with D uncertain. The CDR3 covers 13 residues. Germline-derived CDR1 and CDR2 are GTSNPN and SVGIG (reference sequence). The V end lost 1 base, the J end lost 7 bases, and 10 bases lay between the germline ends. CDR3 loop: CAWSGEVREKLFF. Here the CDR3 DNA reads TGTGCCTGGAGTGGTGAGGTTCGTGAAAAACTGTTTTTT. Looking up the rest from reference TRBV30 and TRBJ1-4 gives the full variable domain: SQTIHQWPATLVQPVGSPLSLECTVEGTSNPNLYWYRQAAGRGLQLLFYSVGIGQISSEVPQNLSASRPQDRQFILSSKKLLLSDSGFYLCAWSGEVREKLFFGSGTQLSVL.

The CDR3 nucleotides are TGTGCCAGCAGCCAAGAGAGTGGGGGCGCAACAGATACGCAGTATTTT. Translation gives CASSQESGGATDTQYF. The chain carries TRBV3-1 (or the pseudogene TRBV3-2) and TRBJ2-3; D possibly corresponds to TRBD1 (6 bases). Trimming removed 0 bases at V and 3 bases at J, with 13 bases between. From germline, CDR1 is LGHDT and CDR2 YNNKEL (reference sequence). The CDR3 covers 16 residues.

This chain links TRBV5-1 with TRBJ1-1; tentative D call: TRBD1 (6 bases). This CDR3 has 16 amino acids. CDR1 and CDR2 from the germline V gene are SGHRS and YFSETQ. V lost 1 base to trimming and J lost 0 bases, with 13 bases between them. The CDR3 region is CASSLWGHGLNTEAFF. The CDR3 region has the DNA TGCGCCAGCAGCTTGTGGGGACACGGATTGAACACTGAAGCTTTCTTT.

This clone was picked up one time. The chain employs TRBV7-2 and TRBJ1-2; 7 bases are a match to TRBD1. This CDR3 is 13 amino acids long. The V and J ends lost 3 bases and 5 bases, in that order; junction bases with no gene match: 3. The V gene's germline CDR1 is SGHTA and CDR2 FQGNSA. Written as DNA, the CDR3 is TGTGCCAGCAGCTTGGGACAGAGTTATGGCTACACCTTC. Protein: CASSLGQSYGYTF.

The V call is TRBV2, the J call TRBJ1-1, with TRBD1 as a possible D gene (6 bases). This CDR3 region has 14 residues. V lost 6 bases, J lost 2 bases, and 13 bases lay in between. Germline assignment: CDR1 SNHLY and CDR2 FYNNEI. The CDR3 nucleotides read TGTGCCAGCAGCGCTCGGGGGGCTAACACTGAAGCTTTCTTT. It yields the protein CASSARGANTEAFF.

This chain connects TRBV10-3 to TRBJ1-1, with D unclear. Trimming removed 2 bases at V and 1 base at J, with 5 bases between. The germline V gene encodes CDR1 ENHRY and CDR2 SYGVKD. This CDR3 is 13 amino acids long. The chain's CDR3 is CAISEGENTEAFF. In DNA form, the CDR3 reads TGTGCCATCAGTGAGGGAGAGAACACTGAAGCTTTCTTT.

The V and J genes are TRBV5-1 and TRBJ2-1; D possibly corresponds to TRBD1 (5 bases). This CDR3 is 12 amino acids long. Looked up from germline, CDR1 is SGHRS and CDR2 is YFSETQ. V was cut by 4 bases and J by 8 bases, with 10 bases left in between. The CDR3 DNA sequence: TGCGCCAGCAGCGCCAGGGTCGATGAGCAGTTCTTC. This translates into CASSARVDEQFF.

CDR3 DNA: TGTGCCAGCTCACGGACTAGCGGGGTGAAGGATACGCAGTATTTT. This encodes CASSRTSGVKDTQYF. The chain recombines TRBV18 with TRBJ2-3; 12 bases agree with TRBD2. V was clipped by 4 bases and J by 6 bases; unmatched bases: 5. The CDR3 is 15 amino acids. The germline CDR1 and CDR2 sequences are KGHSH and LQKENI.

This clone was counted only a few times. This chain connects TRBV29-1 to TRBJ2-3, with 10 bases aligning to TRBD2. The CDR3 is made up of 16 amino acids. V lost 3 bases, J lost 1 base, and 7 bases stayed unmatched. Germline lookup yields CDR1 SQVTM and CDR2 ANQGSEA. CDR3 sequence reads: CSVDGVAGGRTDTQYF. DNA of the CDR3: TGCAGCGTTGATGGGGTAGCGGGGGGCCGCACAGATACGCAGTATTTT.

This sequence joins TRBV11-2 and TRBJ1-1; 7 nucleotides line up with TRBD1. The CDR3 is 15 amino acids. Germline CDR1 reads SGHAT; CDR2 reads FQNNGV. The trim removed 4 bases at V and 6 bases at J, leaving 11 bases unmatched. Written as DNA, the CDR3 is TGTGCCAGCAGCTCCACCCTACGACAGGGACCTGAAGCTTTCTTT. The encoded protein is CASSSTLRQGPEAFF.